The 29 T cell receptor beta chains listed next were all sequenced from one sample in a study of control samples from healthy donors and cancer patients. Profiling relied on immunoSEQ multiplex PCR, and the TCRdb table lists in-frame clones only, not all of them. The table lists roughly 100,000 clones, about 90% of them singletons, with about 2.5% in the top ten. Source material: blood. The receptors derive from a woman aged 18-29 years in good health.

The chain is built from TRBV5-1 and TRBJ2-1, with a tentative D call TRBD1 (6 bases). The germline CDR1 and CDR2 sequences are SGHRS and YFSETQ. The CDR3 extends over 15 amino acids. Trimming removed 0 bases from V and 0 bases from J, with 7 bases in between. The DNA for the CDR3 is TGCGCCAGCAGCTTGGGAGGGGGCTCCTACAATGAGCAGTTCTTC. The encoded protein is CASSLGGGSYNEQFF.

In its sample, this clone was seen once. J is TRBJ1-6 and V is TRBV29-1, with 7 bases matching TRBD1. The ends lost 7 bases at V and 4 bases at J; junction bases unmatched: 4. Germline V gene lookup returns CDR1 SQVTM and CDR2 ANQGSEA. This CDR3 has 13 amino acids. This chain's CDR3 is CSAGTDYNSPLHF. As DNA, the CDR3 is TGCAGCGCAGGGACAGATTATAATTCACCCCTCCACTTT.

This chain connects TRBV4-3 to TRBJ2-1; 8 bases line up with TRBD2. The CDR3 extends over 17 amino acids. V gave up 1 base and J gave up 2 bases; unmatched junction bases: 7. In germline, CDR1 is LGHNA, CDR2 YSLEER. CDR3 coding DNA: TGCGCCAGCAGCCAAGCACGGGGGGGGTTAACCTACAATGAGCAGTTCTTC. Translation: CASSQARGGLTYNEQFF.

The gene calls are TRBV5-1 and TRBJ2-2; TRBD2 agrees at 7 bases. From germline, CDR1 is SGHRS and CDR2 YFSETQ. The trim removed 2 bases at V and 1 base at J, leaving 5 bases unmatched. The CDR3 has 16 amino acids. The CDR3 loop is CASSLVAGENTGELFF. Written as DNA, the CDR3 is TGCGCCAGCAGCTTAGTGGCGGGAGAGAACACCGGGGAGCTGTTTTTT.

This rearrangement joins TRBV10-3 to TRBJ1-5; 7 bases fit TRBD1. This CDR3 region has 15 residues. Looked up from germline, CDR1 is ENHRY and CDR2 is SYGVKD. V was pared by 3 bases and J by 1 base, with 3 bases of the junction left unmatched. The CDR3 region is CAISDEGASNQPQHF. The CDR3 DNA is TGTGCCATCAGTGATGAGGGGGCAAGCAATCAGCCCCAGCATTTT.

The chain joins TRBV7-9 to TRBJ2-5, with D maybe TRBD2 (6 bases). V was clipped by 3 bases and J by 2 bases, with 16 bases between them. From germline, CDR1 is SEHNR and CDR2 FQNEAQ (reference sequence). This CDR3 has 16 amino acids. CDR3 sequence: CASSLKKGLTQETQYF. The CDR3 DNA reads TGTGCCAGCAGCTTGAAAAAGGGACTGACACAAGAGACCCAGTACTTC.

The rearrangement joins TRBV7-2 to TRBJ1-4, with 8 bases aligning to TRBD1. Germline lookup yields CDR1 SGHTA and CDR2 FQGNSA. CDR3 length: 15 residues. V lost 5 bases, J lost 7 bases, and 9 bases stayed unmatched. This CDR3 reads CASSVDRGRGEKLFF. The CDR3, as DNA: TGTGCCAGCAGCGTCGACAGGGGACGCGGTGAAAAACTGTTTTTT. The variable domain in full, completed from reference TRBV7-2 and TRBJ1-4, reads GAGVSQSPSNKVTEKGKDVELRCDPISGHTALYWYRQSLGQGLEFLIYFQGNSAPDKSGLPSDRFSAERTGGSVSTLTIQRTQQEDSAVYLCASSVDRGRGEKLFFGSGTQLSVL.

V and J are TRBV20-1 and TRBJ2-3; TRBD2 agrees at 12 bases. Per the germline V gene, CDR1 is DFQATT and CDR2 is SNEGSKA (reference sequence). The CDR3 has 16 amino acids. The junction had 7 bases not matched to a gene; V was cut back by 3 bases and J by 3 bases. DNA of the CDR3: TGCAGTGCTAGTCACCTAGCGGGAGGGCCGACAGATACGCAGTATTTT. Translation: CSASHLAGGPTDTQYF.

The chain links TRBV5-1 to TRBJ2-2; 8 positions agree with TRBD1. This CDR3 comprises 15 residues. The V and J ends lost 4 bases and 4 bases, in that order; junction bases with no gene match: 6. Per the germline V gene, CDR1 is SGHRS and CDR2 is YFSETQ. CDR3 nucleotide sequence: TGCGCCAGCAGCCCCCGGACAGGGAGCACCGGGGAGCTGTTTTTT. Its translation: CASSPRTGSTGELFF.

The chain combines TRBV4-3 with TRBJ2-7, with D possibly TRBD2 on 5 matching bases. Germline V gene lookup returns CDR1 LGHNA and CDR2 YSLEER. This CDR3 spans 14 amino acids. V was cut by 0 bases and J by 6 bases, with 12 bases left in between. DNA of the CDR3: TGCGCCAGCAGCCAAGAATTGCTAGGGAGCGAGCAGTACTTC. It translates to CASSQELLGSEQYF.

Turning to this clone: Other DNA sequences from this sample encode an identical CDR3 as well. The V call is TRBV9, the J call TRBJ2-5, with 7 positions matching TRBD2. Germline loops: CDR1 SGDLS, CDR2 YYNGEE. Unmatched junction bases numbered 12, after V lost 2 bases and J lost 5 bases. The CDR3 runs 16 residues. The CDR3, as DNA: TGTGCCAGCAGCGTTTCCACTAGCGCGACCCAGGAGACCCAGTACTTC. This codes for CASSVSTSATQETQYF.

J is TRBJ2-2 and V is TRBV6-5; 10 bases are shared with TRBD2. The CDR3 extends over 15 amino acids. V shed 6 bases and J 3 bases; nucleotides not matched to a gene: 4. Looked up from germline, CDR1 is MNHEY and CDR2 is SVGAGI. The CDR3 DNA reads TGTGCCAGCAGCCACGGGACTAGCGACACCGGGGAGCTGTTTTTT. Protein: CASSHGTSDTGELFF.

The V and J genes are TRBV10-1 and TRBJ2-4; no reliable D call. The CDR3 consists of 16 residues. Germline V gene sequence: CDR1 WNHNN, CDR2 SYGVQD (reference sequence). Trimming took 0 bases from V and 0 from J, leaving 9 bases between them. The CDR3 loop is CASSESAPGAKNIQYF. As DNA, the CDR3 is TGCGCCAGCAGTGAGTCAGCCCCCGGAGCCAAAAACATTCAGTACTTC.

The V and J genes are TRBV24-1 and TRBJ2-7, with D possibly being TRBD1 (6 bases). Trimming took off 4 bases at V and 3 bases at J, with 12 bases between the two ends. Germline values: CDR1 KGHDR, CDR2 SFDVKD. CDR3 length: 14 residues. CDR3 in amino acids: CATSDRDTNYEQYF. Here the CDR3 DNA reads TGTGCCACCAGTGACCGGGACACCAACTACGAGCAGTACTTC.

The gene calls are TRBV23-1 and TRBJ2-7, with 7 bases fitting TRBD1. TRBV23-1 is recorded as an ORF, its role being uncertain. CDR3 length: 15 residues. V was clipped by 3 bases and J by 6 bases; unmatched bases: 11. The CDR3 spells CASSHQTGPPSEQYF. In DNA form, the CDR3 reads TGCGCCAGCAGTCACCAGACAGGGCCCCCGAGCGAGCAGTACTTC.

The rearrangement uses TRBV19 and TRBJ2-1; D is undetermined. Germline lookup yields CDR1 LNHDA and CDR2 SQIVND (reference sequence). CDR3 length: 15 residues. The V and J ends lost 5 bases and 0 bases respectively, with 11 bases between them. DNA for the CDR3: TGTGCCAGTAGTCCTCCCTCGAGCTCCTACAATGAGCAGTTCTTC. It encodes CASSPPSSSYNEQFF.

The rearrangement joins TRBV10-2 to TRBJ1-1, with 7 bases matching TRBD1. This CDR3 is 14 amino acids long. V dropped 7 bases and J dropped 4; count of bases not matched to a gene: 9. CDR1 WSHSY and CDR2 SAAADI come from the germline V gene. DNA of the CDR3: TGCGCCAGCACAATAGACAGGGTTACCACTGAAGCTTTCTTT. It is translated as CASTIDRVTTEAFF.

In its sample, this clone was seen once. This chain joins TRBV9 and TRBJ1-2, with D possibly matching TRBD1 (5 bases). The CDR3 is 15 amino acids. Germline assignment: CDR1 SGDLS and CDR2 YYNGEE. The V and J ends lost 7 bases and 4 bases respectively, with 20 bases between them. The CDR3 sequence: CASSPDDGAFYGYTF. As DNA, the CDR3 is TGTGCCAGCTCTCCTGACGATGGGGCTTTCTATGGCTACACCTTC.

This clone was counted once. The chain has TRBV5-4 and TRBJ1-1, with D maybe TRBD1 (6 bases). The CDR3 has 14 residues. V shed 9 bases and J shed 3 bases, with 18 bases lying between them. Germline assignment: CDR1 SGHNT and CDR2 YYREEE (reference sequence). This CDR3 is CATSLQGRDTEAFF. CDR3 nucleotide sequence: TGTGCCACCTCATTACAGGGAAGGGACACTGAAGCTTTCTTT.

The chain employs TRBV6-5 and TRBJ2-7; D may correspond to TRBD1 or TRBD2 (5 bases each). The length of the CDR3 is 13 residues. Germline V gene lookup returns CDR1 MNHEY and CDR2 SVGAGI. Trimming removed 7 bases from V and 3 bases from J, with 13 bases in between. The CDR3 loop is CASTGRTLYEQYF. CDR3 nucleotides: TGTGCCAGCACGGGACGGACGCTCTACGAGCAGTACTTC.

J is TRBJ2-4 and V is TRBV9; either TRBD1 or TRBD2 may fit D (6 bases each). The V gene's germline CDR1 is SGDLS and CDR2 YYNGEE. This CDR3 has 15 residues. Trimming took 3 bases from V and 4 from J, leaving 14 bases between them. The chain's CDR3 is CASSAEGVEKNIQYF. The DNA of the CDR3 is TGTGCCAGCAGCGCGGAGGGGGTAGAAAAAAACATTCAGTACTTC.

V usage is TRBV2 and J usage is TRBJ1-5; TRBD1 is a possible D gene (6 bases). V lost 6 bases and J 4 bases, leaving 10 bases between the germline ends. The CDR3 is 13 amino acids. Germline V gene sequence: CDR1 SNHLY, CDR2 FYNNEI. The chain's CDR3 is CASRGGVNQPQHF. As DNA, the CDR3 is TGTGCCAGCAGAGGGGGGGTTAATCAGCCCCAGCATTTT.

The chain is built from TRBV7-6 and TRBJ2-2; 7 bases agree with TRBD2. The CDR3 is 15 amino acids. J gave up 6 bases and V 5 bases, and 9 bases lay outside the gene matches. Germline V gene sequence: CDR1 SGHVS, CDR2 FNYEAQ. The CDR3 sequence: CASSPGTGGAGELFF. The CDR3 region has the DNA TGTGCCAGCAGCCCGGGAACGGGGGGAGCCGGGGAGCTGTTTTTT. Full variable domain (remainder filled in from reference TRBV7-6 and TRBJ2-2): GAGVSQSPRYKVTKRGQDVALRCDPISGHVSLYWYRQALGQGPEFLTYFNYEAQQDKSGLPNDRFSAERPEGSISTLTIQRTEQRDSAMYRCASSPGTGGAGELFFGEGSRLTVL.

The rearrangement joins TRBV5-4 to TRBJ2-7, with TRBD1 matching over 7 bases. Germline V CDR1 and CDR2: SGHNT, YYREEE (reference sequence). The CDR3 covers 15 residues. The J segment lost 3 bases and the V segment lost 4 bases, leaving 10 bases of the junction unmatched. CDR3 coding DNA: TGTGCCAGCAGCGCCAAAGGGGGCCAGCTCTACGAGCAGTACTTC. It specifies CASSAKGGQLYEQYF.

The V call is TRBV5-5, the J call TRBJ2-5; tentative D call: TRBD1 (6 bases). Trimming pared 0 bases from V and 4 bases from J, leaving 10 bases between. This CDR3 contains 14 residues. Germline CDR1 SGHKS, CDR2 YYEKEE (reference sequence). CDR3 amino acids: CASSLAGVVETQYF. DNA for the CDR3: TGTGCCAGCAGCTTGGCAGGGGTGGTAGAGACCCAGTACTTC. Combining the CDR3 with reference TRBV5-5 and TRBJ2-5 gives the whole variable domain DAGVTQSPTHLIKTRGQQVTLRCSPISGHKSVSWYQQVLGQGPQFIFQYYEKEERGRGNFPDRFSARQFPNYSSELNVNALLLGDSALYLCASSLAGVVETQYFGPGTRLLVL.

The table lists this clone with a count of one. This sequence joins TRBV6-6 and TRBJ1-4; D is unresolved. V was cut by 1 base and J by 5 bases, with 5 bases left in between. CDR3 size: 13 residues. Germline CDR1 is MNHNY and CDR2 is SVGAGI (reference sequence). CDR3 bases: TGTGCCAGCAGTTACTGGGTGAATGAAAAACTGTTTTTT. It is translated as CASSYWVNEKLFF.

The chain recombines TRBV6-5 with TRBJ1-1, with D perhaps matching TRBD1 (5 bases). V lost 6 bases to trimming and J lost 3 bases, with 11 bases between them. Germline V gives CDR1 MNHEY, CDR2 SVGAGI. The CDR3 contains 13 residues. CDR3 sequence: CASRRQIYTEAFF. In DNA form, the CDR3 reads TGTGCCAGCAGACGACAGATCTACACTGAAGCTTTCTTT.

The gene calls are TRBV10-3 and TRBJ1-5; tentatively, D is TRBD1 (6 bases). In germline, CDR1 is ENHRY, CDR2 SYGVKD. Deletions cut 2 bases from V and 7 bases from J, with 15 bases between. This CDR3 contains 15 residues. CDR3 nucleotides: TGTGCCATCAGTGAGCCAAACAGGGACGGGCAGCCCCAGCATTTT. Amino acids: CAISEPNRDGQPQHF.

The rearrangement uses TRBV5-5 and TRBJ1-1; no firm D call. Trimming took off 7 bases at V and 1 base at J, with 11 bases between the two ends. The CDR3 consists of 13 residues. Per germline, CDR1 SGHKS and CDR2 YYEKEE (reference sequence). In DNA, the CDR3 is TGTGCCAGCGGGTATCCAGGGAACACTGAAGCTTTCTTT. This sequence encodes CASGYPGNTEAFF. The whole variable domain, filled in from reference TRBV5-5 and TRBJ1-1, reads DAGVTQSPTHLIKTRGQQVTLRCSPISGHKSVSWYQQVLGQGPQFIFQYYEKEERGRGNFPDRFSARQFPNYSSELNVNALLLGDSALYLCASGYPGNTEAFFGQGTRLTVV.